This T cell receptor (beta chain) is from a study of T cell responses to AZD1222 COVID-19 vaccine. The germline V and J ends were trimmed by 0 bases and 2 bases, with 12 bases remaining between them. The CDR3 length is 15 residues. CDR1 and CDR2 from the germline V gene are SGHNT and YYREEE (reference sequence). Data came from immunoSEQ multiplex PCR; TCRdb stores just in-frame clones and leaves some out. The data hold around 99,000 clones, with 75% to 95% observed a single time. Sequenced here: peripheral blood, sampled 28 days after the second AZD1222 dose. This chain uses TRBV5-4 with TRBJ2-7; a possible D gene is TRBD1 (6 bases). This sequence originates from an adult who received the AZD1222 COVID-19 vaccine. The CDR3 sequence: CASSLGAGDPYEQYF. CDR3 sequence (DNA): TGTGCCAGCAGCTTGGGGGCAGGGGACCCCTACGAGCAGTACTTC.